Listed here are 13 T cell receptor beta chains from one sample, sequenced in a study of graft-versus-host responses after intestinal transplantation. Assay: immunoSEQ multiplex PCR; the TCRdb copy retains only in-frame clones and omits some. Among about 96,000 clones listed, roughly 92% were seen once. Their antigens remain unidentified. The source material was unstimulated CD4+ T cells sorted from spleen or lymph node cells, sampled before intestinal transplant. The receptor source for this set is a human donor who received an intestinal transplant.

This chain uses TRBV27 with TRBJ1-2; 7 nucleotides match TRBD1. Germline V gene data show CDR1 as MNHEY and CDR2 as SMNVEV (reference sequence). With V trimmed by 4 bases and J by 7 bases, 6 bases remained unmatched. The CDR3 consists of 13 residues. In DNA, the CDR3 is TGTGCCAGCAGTTCCAGACAGGGAGCTGGCTACACCTTC. Encoded protein: CASSSRQGAGYTF.

The chain links TRBV30 to TRBJ2-1; TRBD1 aligns across 7 bases. The CDR3 consists of 14 residues. CDR1 and CDR2 from the germline V gene are GTSNPN and SVGIG (reference sequence). The trim removed 6 bases at V and 4 bases at J, leaving 9 bases unmatched. CDR3 coding DNA: TGTGCCTGCAAACTTGACAGGGTATACAATGAGCAGTTCTTC. This gives the protein CACKLDRVYNEQFF.

This clone was found a few times. J is TRBJ2-7 and V is TRBV28; 7 bases fit TRBD1. The CDR3 has 17 residues. V shed 5 bases and J 0 bases; nucleotides not matched to a gene: 13. CDR1 is MDHEN and CDR2 is SYDVKM in the germline V gene. CDR3 residues: CASSAPVTGLPSYEQYF. The CDR3 coding sequence is TGTGCCAGCAGTGCCCCGGTGACAGGGTTACCCTCCTACGAGCAGTACTTC.

The gene calls are TRBV5-1 and TRBJ1-3, with 7 bases identical to TRBD1. J lost 0 bases, V lost 4 bases, and 13 bases had no gene match. CDR1 is SGHRS, CDR2 YFSETQ, per germline. The CDR3 contains 18 residues. The CDR3 bases are TGCGCCAGCAGCCCTAGGCTCCGCGGACAGGCCTCTGGAAACACCATATATTTT. Translation gives CASSPRLRGQASGNTIYF.

The V gene is TRBV5-1, the J gene TRBJ2-7; D not resolved. The V end was cut by 4 bases, the J end by 0 bases, with 17 bases between. The length of the CDR3 is 16 residues. The germline CDR1 and CDR2 sequences are SGHRS and YFSETQ. The CDR3 nucleotides are TGCGCCAGCAGCCCGGGCCGCTACGGCACCTCCTACGAGCAGTACTTC. Its translation is CASSPGRYGTSYEQYF.

The chain has TRBV5-1 and TRBJ2-1; TRBD1 aligns across 7 bases. Trimming cost V 4 bases and J 4 bases; bases outside gene matches: 11. Germline assignment: CDR1 SGHRS and CDR2 YFSETQ. This CDR3 has 16 amino acids. The CDR3 reads CASSPGRAGGYNEQFF. In DNA form, the CDR3 reads TGCGCCAGCAGCCCCGGAAGGGCAGGGGGTTACAATGAGCAGTTCTTC.

Only one count was recorded for this clone. The gene calls are TRBV19 and TRBJ1-1; the match to TRBD1 covers 7 bases. With V trimmed by 5 bases and J by 3 bases, 3 bases remained unmatched. CDR3 length: 13 amino acids. Germline loops: CDR1 LNHDA, CDR2 SQIVND (reference sequence). The CDR3 DNA reads as TGTGCCAGTAGTTTTACAGGGGACACTGAAGCTTTCTTT. Translated, it gives CASSFTGDTEAFF.

The chain combines TRBV19 with TRBJ2-7; 9 bases are a match to TRBD2. Germline V gene data show CDR1 as LNHDA and CDR2 as SQIVND (reference sequence). There are 16 residues in the CDR3. J lost 6 bases, V lost 2 bases, and 11 bases had no gene match. CDR3 nucleotides: TGTGCCAGTAGTATAAAGTCCGGGACTAGCAGTGGCGAGCAGTACTTC. Translation gives CASSIKSGTSSGEQYF.

Comment on this clone: Likely a read error: the CDR3 ends without its conserved phenylalanine or tryptophan. It is unclear where the CDR3 begins or ends on the DNA, so no DNA is shown, and the CDR3 is as TCRdb lists it. The chain is built from TRBV5-6 and TRBJ2-7; TRBD1, the table's D call, lacks a check against the DNA. Ends included, the CDR3 has 11 residues. In germline, CDR1 is SGHDT, CDR2 YYEEEE. The CDR3: CASSLVQGVMI.

V usage is TRBV6-6 and J usage is TRBJ1-1; D not resolved. Per the germline V gene, CDR1 is MNHNY and CDR2 is SVGAGI (reference sequence). CDR3 size: 13 residues. The V end lost 0 bases, the J end lost 4 bases, and 6 bases lay between the germline ends. CDR3 protein: CASSYSESTEAFF. The CDR3 DNA follows: TGTGCCAGCAGTTACTCCGAGAGCACTGAAGCTTTCTTT.

The V and J genes are TRBV7-9 and TRBJ1-3, with D uncertain. The CDR3 totals 18 residues. Trimming removed 1 base at V and 0 bases at J, with 16 bases between. Germline CDR1 is SEHNR and CDR2 is FQNEAQ (reference sequence). CDR3 amino acids: CASSLGLRQHYSGNTIYF. The CDR3, as DNA: TGTGCCAGCAGCTTAGGGTTGCGGCAGCACTACTCTGGAAACACCATATATTTT. Drawing the rest from reference TRBV7-9 and TRBJ1-3, the complete variable domain is DTGVSQNPRHKITKRGQNVTFRCDPISEHNRLYWYRQTLGQGPEFLTYFQNEAQLEKSRLLSDRFSAERPKGSFSTLEIQRTEQGDSAMYLCASSLGLRQHYSGNTIYFGEGSWLTVV.

V usage is TRBV27 and J usage is TRBJ1-2; D gene unclear. Germline V gene data show CDR1 as MNHEY and CDR2 as SMNVEV (reference sequence). The CDR3 is 15 residues long. The germline V and J ends were trimmed by 5 bases and 3 bases, with 16 bases remaining between them. CDR3 bases: TGTGCCAGCAGTAGACAACGGCCGGTCGACTATGGCTACACCTTC. Protein: CASSRQRPVDYGYTF.

The V call is TRBV12-5, the J call TRBJ2-2, with D unresolved. This CDR3 has 11 residues. V gave up 7 bases and J gave up 6 bases, with 6 bases separating them. CDR1 and CDR2 (germline): LGHNT, FRNRAP. Written as DNA, the CDR3 is TGTGCTAGTGCCATGGCCGGGGAGCTGTTTTTT. Encoded protein: CASAMAGELFF.